The 11 T cell receptor beta chains below all came from one sample that was sequenced in a study of cytomegalovirus exposure and HLA in healthy donors. The PCR was carried out with 60 Vbeta primers and 13 Jbeta primers. Generated by immunoSEQ multiplex PCR, the TCRdb table keeps only in-frame clones and is missing some. The data contain around 170,000 clones, less than 85% of them seen just once; the ten biggest clones take up approximately 5.1%. The sample comprised PBMCs. The receptors come from a man in his forties in good health and CMV-seronegative.

J is TRBJ2-7 and V is TRBV18; D may be TRBD1 (7 bases). This CDR3 is built from 13 residues. The germline V gene has CDR1 KGHSH and CDR2 LQKENI. Deletions cut 6 bases from V and 4 bases from J, with 13 bases between. The CDR3 protein is CASSRGTVYEQYF. In nucleotides, the CDR3 is TGTGCCAGCTCCCGCGGGACAGTATACGAGCAGTACTTC.

J is TRBJ2-1 and V is TRBV7-9; a possible D gene is TRBD2 (5 bases). V was clipped by 1 base and J by 3 bases, with 10 bases between them. The CDR3 runs to 15 residues. Germline CDR1 reads SEHNR; CDR2 reads FQNEAQ (reference sequence). CDR3 nucleotides: TGTGCCAGCAGCTTAGAGAGGGTTAACTACAATGAGCAGTTCTTC. This translates into CASSLERVNYNEQFF.

The rearrangement links TRBV15 to TRBJ2-1; possibly TRBD2 for D (7 bases). There are 13 residues in the CDR3. CDR1 is LNHNV and CDR2 is YYDKDF in the germline V gene (reference sequence). The V end lost 4 bases, the J end lost 8 bases, and 12 bases lay between the germline ends. The CDR3 DNA reads TGTGCCACCAGCACCAGGGGAGGGGATGAGCAGTTCTTC. Protein: CATSTRGGDEQFF. Full variable domain (remainder filled in from reference TRBV15 and TRBJ2-1): DAMVIQNPRYQVTQFGKPVTLSCSQTLNHNVMYWYQQKSSQAPKLLFHYYDKDFNNEADTPDNFQSRRPNTSFCFLDIRSPGLGDTAMYLCATSTRGGDEQFFGPGTRLTVL.

The chain couples TRBV4-3 to TRBJ2-7, with 8 bases that match TRBD1. V lost 3 bases and J lost 3; bases outside the gene matches: 7. Germline V gives CDR1 LGHNA, CDR2 YSLEER. The CDR3 is made up of 15 amino acids. CDR3: CASSHEPGQVYEQYF. DNA for the CDR3: TGCGCCAGCAGCCACGAACCGGGACAGGTCTACGAGCAGTACTTC.

This clone was seen a handful of times. The chain combines TRBV18 with TRBJ1-1; unclear D gene. V was cut by 2 bases and J by 2 bases, with 6 bases left in between. Germline V gene sequence: CDR1 KGHSH, CDR2 LQKENI. This CDR3 spans 13 amino acids. The CDR3 coding sequence is TGTGCCAGCTCACCATCCCAAAACACTGAAGCTTTCTTT. Amino acids: CASSPSQNTEAFF.

This sequence joins TRBV18 and TRBJ2-7; D is unclear. The CDR3 runs 14 residues. Trimming took 2 bases from V and 1 from J, leaving 9 bases between them. Per the germline V gene, CDR1 is KGHSH and CDR2 is LQKENI. CDR3 loop: CASSPTTQSYEQYF. The DNA for the CDR3 is TGTGCCAGCTCACCAACCACCCAGTCCTACGAGCAGTACTTC.

The chain is built from TRBV10-3 and TRBJ2-7, with D possibly matching TRBD2 (5 bases). Per germline, CDR1 ENHRY and CDR2 SYGVKD. This CDR3 has 15 amino acids. The V gene lost 6 bases and the J gene lost 2 bases, with 17 bases spanning the gap. The CDR3 region is CAIRAPGTPTYEQYF. Here the CDR3 DNA reads TGTGCCATCAGAGCCCCGGGAACACCTACCTACGAGCAGTACTTC.

The table lists this clone with a few counts. V is TRBV30 and J is TRBJ1-2; D uncertain. The germline V and J ends were trimmed by 4 bases and 8 bases, with 14 bases remaining between them. The CDR3 covers 12 residues. CDR1 GTSNPN and CDR2 SVGIG come from the germline V gene (reference sequence). The CDR3 nucleotides are TGTGCCTGGATCCGAAGCTCCGGGGGCTACACCTTC. The encoded protein is CAWIRSSGGYTF.

J is TRBJ1-2 and V is TRBV28, with a weak D call TRBD1 (6 bases). Deletions cut 2 bases from V and 8 bases from J, with 18 bases between. Germline V gene data show CDR1 as MDHEN and CDR2 as SYDVKM. The CDR3 sequence is 15 residues long. The CDR3, as DNA: TGTGCCAGCAGTTTAGGGGGGCAAGGGGGGGACGGCTACACCTTC. It translates to CASSLGGQGGDGYTF.

The chain joins TRBV2 to TRBJ1-1, with D perhaps matching TRBD1 (5 bases). V dropped 7 bases and J dropped 0 bases, with 18 bases sitting between them. CDR3 length: 16 amino acids. The germline gives CDR1 SNHLY, CDR2 FYNNEI. Here the CDR3 DNA reads TGTGCCAGCACCGGGGGACGGGGATTCATGAACACTGAAGCTTTCTTT. Translation: CASTGGRGFMNTEAFF.

The rearrangement uses TRBV7-6 and TRBJ2-2; the match to TRBD1 covers 8 bases. The CDR3 consists of 15 residues. J lost 1 base, V lost 4 bases, and 2 bases had no gene match. Germline values: CDR1 SGHVS, CDR2 FNYEAQ. The CDR3 reads CASSSGGVNTGELFF. In nucleotides, the CDR3 is TGTGCCAGCAGCTCAGGGGGCGTGAACACCGGGGAGCTGTTTTTT.